One and the same sample provided the 2 T cell receptor beta chains below, sequenced in a study of T-cell memory formation after mild COVID-19. TCRdb itself ran the 5' RACE reads through MiXCR, one entry per CDR3 protein. The sample records fewer than 700,000 distinct CDR3 sequences, roughly 22% being singletons. Material: PBMCs or a T cell subset sorted from them (not recorded which). The source of these receptors is an adult woman who had mild COVID-19 (a few samples of this study predate the infection). Cell type and time point are not known.

This clonotype was found a few times. The V call is TRBV4-1, the J call TRBJ2-3; 15 bases match TRBD2. Germline CDR1 reads MGHRA; CDR2 reads YSYEKL. This CDR3 has 18 amino acids. J was trimmed by 0 bases and V by 4 bases; bases with no gene match: 5. In DNA form, the CDR3 reads TGCGCCAGCAGCCCCGGACTAGCGGGGGGGTTTAGCACAGATACGCAGTATTTT. Its translation: CASSPGLAGGFSTDTQYF.

This clonotype was counted only a few times. This rearrangement joins TRBV6-1 to TRBJ1-6, with TRBD1 identical over 9 bases. CDR3 length: 15 residues. Germline CDR1 reads MNHNS; CDR2 reads SASEGT. V trimming: 7 bases; J trimming: 8 bases; junction bases outside the gene matches: 9. CDR3 protein: CASTPGQGLDSPLHF. CDR3 nucleotides: TGTGCCAGCACCCCGGGACAGGGCTTAGATTCACCCCTCCACTTT.